This entry lists 29 T cell receptor beta chains sequenced from one sample in a study of blood T cell repertoires in COVID-19. Produced via immunoSEQ multiplex PCR; TCRdb's table is partial and in-frame only. The repertoire holds 290,000 or so clones, with nearly 90% as singletons. Sequencing was carried out using PBMCs or T cells enriched from blood (not recorded which). The receptors here all came from a woman aged 18-29 years with acute COVID-19.

The chain combines TRBV11-2 with TRBJ1-1, with 11 bases lining up with TRBD1. The trim removed 5 bases at V and 4 bases at J, leaving 6 bases unmatched. Germline V gene data show CDR1 as SGHAT and CDR2 as FQNNGV. This CDR3 contains 15 residues. CDR3 protein: CASSLRTGGITEAFF. The CDR3 region has the DNA TGTGCCAGCAGCCTGCGGACAGGGGGCATCACTGAAGCTTTCTTT. Together with reference TRBV11-2 and TRBJ1-1, the CDR3 gives the full variable domain: EAGVAQSPRYKIIEKRQSVAFWCNPISGHATLYWYQQILGQGPKLLIQFQNNGVVDDSQLPKDRFSAERLKGVDSTLKIQPAKLEDSAVYLCASSLRTGGITEAFFGQGTRLTVV.

V and J are TRBV11-2 and TRBJ2-3; 14 bases are shared with TRBD2. V trimming: 4 bases; J trimming: 6 bases; junction bases outside the gene matches: 3. The CDR3 contains 15 residues. Germline CDR1 and CDR2: SGHAT and FQNNGV. CDR3 residues: CASSWGLAGADTQYF. CDR3 nucleotide sequence: TGTGCCAGCAGCTGGGGACTAGCGGGAGCTGATACGCAGTATTTT.

This clone was seen a single time. The CDR3 loop is CASSLGTSGRTYEKLFF. The CDR3 nucleotides read TGCGCCAGCAGCTTGGGAACCAGTGGTCGCACCTATGAAAAACTGTTTTTT. This rearrangement joins TRBV5-1 to TRBJ1-4; D uncertain. CDR3 length equals 17 residues. Germline CDR1 and CDR2: SGHRS and YFSETQ. Trimming stripped 0 bases from V and 6 bases from J, with 18 bases between.

The rearrangement uses TRBV13 and TRBJ2-7; 11 nucleotides line up with TRBD2. Germline CDR1 is PRHDT and CDR2 is FYEKMQ (reference sequence). This CDR3 contains 15 residues. V shed 2 bases, J shed 4 bases, and the junction held 4 bases outside the gene matches. In DNA, the CDR3 is TGTGCCAGCAGCTTACGACTAGCGGGACCTTACGAGCAGTACTTC. The encoded protein is CASSLRLAGPYEQYF.

The chain couples TRBV28 to TRBJ2-2; D is possibly TRBD2 (7 bases). This CDR3 is 17 amino acids long. Germline CDR1 reads MDHEN; CDR2 reads SYDVKM. The V gene lost 5 bases and the J gene lost 4 bases, with 20 bases spanning the gap. The CDR3 DNA is TGTGCCAGCAGTCTCGCCTGGGGGGGAGGGGGCACCGGGGAGCTGTTTTTT. It translates to CASSLAWGGGGTGELFF.

V is TRBV3-1 (or the pseudogene TRBV3-2) and J is TRBJ2-1; 9 positions agree with TRBD1. The CDR3 runs to 15 residues. V lost 1 base, J lost 8 bases, and 6 bases stayed unmatched. The germline CDR1 and CDR2 sequences are LGHDT and YNNKEL (reference sequence). DNA for the CDR3: TGTGCCAGCAGCCAAGGGAGGACAGGGGTCTATGAGCAGTTCTTC. This encodes CASSQGRTGVYEQFF.

V is TRBV3-1 (or the pseudogene TRBV3-2) and J is TRBJ2-1; 8 bases fit TRBD2. The CDR3 has 14 residues. V gave up 4 bases and J gave up 9 bases; unmatched junction bases: 8. Germline CDR1 and CDR2: LGHDT and YNNKEL (reference sequence). The CDR3 loop is CASSPSGGRAEQFF. CDR3 in DNA: TGTGCCAGCAGCCCGAGCGGGGGCAGGGCTGAGCAGTTCTTC.

The V and J genes are TRBV28 and TRBJ1-4; D possibly corresponds to TRBD1 (5 bases). This CDR3 has 14 residues. V gave up 6 bases and J gave up 0 bases, with 8 bases separating them. CDR1 and CDR2 from the germline V gene are MDHEN and SYDVKM. For the CDR3, the DNA is TGTGCCAGCAGGATACAGGCAACTAATGAAAAACTGTTTTTT. Amino acid sequence: CASRIQATNEKLFF.

The rearrangement uses TRBV29-1 and TRBJ1-1; D is ambiguous. This CDR3 has 13 residues. Between the trimmed V and J ends, which lost 6 bases and 2 bases, there was a span of 13 bases. Germline values: CDR1 SQVTM, CDR2 ANQGSEA. CDR3 bases: TGCAGCGTCGCGGGAACGGCTAACACTGAAGCTTTCTTT. Amino acid sequence: CSVAGTANTEAFF.

V usage is TRBV14 and J usage is TRBJ2-3, with 13 bases identical to TRBD2. J gave up 3 bases and V 5 bases, and 2 bases lay outside the gene matches. Germline assignment: CDR1 SGHDN and CDR2 FVKESK. This CDR3 spans 15 amino acids. CDR3 sequence: CASSGLAGETDTQYF. CDR3 nucleotide sequence: TGTGCCAGCAGCGGACTAGCGGGAGAGACAGATACGCAGTATTTT. Full variable domain (rest looked up from reference TRBV14 and TRBJ2-3): EAGVTQFPSHSVIEKGQTVTLRCDPISGHDNLYWYRRVMGKEIKFLLHFVKESKQDESGMPNNRFLAERTGGTYSTLKVQPAELEDSGVYFCASSGLAGETDTQYFGPGTRLTVL.

This clone was seen a handful of times. The V gene is TRBV10-3, the J gene TRBJ1-1, with D unclear. Germline assignment: CDR1 ENHRY and CDR2 SYGVKD. This CDR3 has 12 residues. Deletions cut 10 bases from V and 4 bases from J, with 13 bases between. The CDR3 DNA is TGTGCCACCAATAGGGAGGGCACTGAAGCTTTCTTT. Translation: CATNREGTEAFF.

V is TRBV28 and J is TRBJ1-3, with D perhaps matching TRBD1 (6 bases). Germline V lookup: CDR1 MDHEN, CDR2 SYDVKM. The length of the CDR3 is 15 residues. Trimming took 6 bases from V and 8 from J, leaving 20 bases between them. The CDR3 loop reads CASSPGTFAVDTIYF. CDR3 nucleotides: TGTGCCAGCAGCCCCGGGACATTCGCGGTGGACACCATATATTTT.

The V and J genes are TRBV18 and TRBJ2-1; 7 nucleotides agree with TRBD2. Germline CDR1 KGHSH, CDR2 LQKENI. The CDR3 has 16 residues. The trim removed 4 bases at V and 2 bases at J, leaving 8 bases unmatched. CDR3 sequence: CASSLSSGTAYNEQFF. CDR3 in DNA: TGTGCCAGCTCACTATCTAGCGGAACCGCCTACAATGAGCAGTTCTTC.

The chain joins TRBV28 to TRBJ2-1; 7 nucleotides align to TRBD2. The ends lost 10 bases at V and 4 bases at J; junction bases unmatched: 10. There are 14 residues in the CDR3. From germline, CDR1 is MDHEN and CDR2 SYDVKM. The CDR3: CAITTLREYNEQFF. The DNA of the CDR3 is TGTGCCATTACGACTTTGCGGGAGTACAATGAGCAGTTCTTC.

The chain carries TRBV11-2 and TRBJ2-7; maybe TRBD1 (5 bases). Trimming stripped 4 bases from V and 4 bases from J, with 14 bases between. Looked up from germline, CDR1 is SGHAT and CDR2 is FQNNGV. The CDR3 has 14 amino acids. CDR3 sequence (DNA): TGTGCCAGCAGCTCTGACAGCCTTGGGTACGAGCAGTACTTC. It codes for CASSSDSLGYEQYF. The variable domain in full, completed from reference TRBV11-2 and TRBJ2-7, reads EAGVAQSPRYKIIEKRQSVAFWCNPISGHATLYWYQQILGQGPKLLIQFQNNGVVDDSQLPKDRFSAERLKGVDSTLKIQPAKLEDSAVYLCASSSDSLGYEQYFGPGTRLTVT.

The chain joins TRBV9 to TRBJ1-2; maybe TRBD1 (6 bases). Per the germline V gene, CDR1 is SGDLS and CDR2 is YYNGEE. Deletions cut 4 bases from V and 8 bases from J, with 15 bases between. This CDR3 is 13 amino acids long. The CDR3 reads CASSTDTGIGYTF. The CDR3 DNA sequence: TGTGCCAGCAGCACAGACACAGGGATCGGCTACACCTTC.

This chain joins TRBV19 and TRBJ1-5, with 7 nucleotides matching TRBD1. The CDR3 has 17 residues. CDR1 is LNHDA and CDR2 is SQIVND in the germline V gene (reference sequence). After removal of 5 bases from V and 2 bases from J, the junction contained 12 bases not matched to a gene. This CDR3 is CASSRSGGGPGNQPQHF. The CDR3 region has the DNA TGTGCCAGTAGTCGTTCAGGGGGTGGTCCGGGCAATCAGCCCCAGCATTTT.

The V and J genes are TRBV19 and TRBJ1-4, with unresolved D. The ends were cut back, 9 bases at V and 0 bases at J, with 17 bases in the middle. This CDR3 is built from 16 residues. The germline V gene encodes CDR1 LNHDA and CDR2 SQIVND (reference sequence). CDR3 coding DNA: TGTGCCAGCAATGCGGGCAGTGGGGCAACTAATGAAAAACTGTTTTTT. This sequence encodes CASNAGSGATNEKLFF.

This chain joins TRBV7-6 and TRBJ2-7; 7 bases agree with TRBD2. CDR3 size: 15 residues. The J segment lost 5 bases and the V segment lost 4 bases, leaving 11 bases of the junction unmatched. Germline CDR1 is SGHVS and CDR2 is FNYEAQ. The CDR3 sequence is CASSSSPAGVDEQYF. The CDR3, as DNA: TGTGCCAGCAGCTCAAGTCCCGCGGGAGTGGACGAGCAGTACTTC.

DNA for the CDR3: TGTGCCAGCAGCGACTCGACAGGGCGTAGCTACGAGCAGTACTTC. It yields the protein CASSDSTGRSYEQYF. This chain joins TRBV28 and TRBJ2-7, with 7 bases lining up with TRBD1. After removal of 6 bases from V and 3 bases from J, the junction contained 11 bases not matched to a gene. There are 15 residues in the CDR3. CDR1 MDHEN and CDR2 SYDVKM come from the germline V gene.

The CDR3 spells CASSLTGGKELSFGAFF. The CDR3 nucleotides read TGCGCCAGCAGCTTAACAGGGGGAAAAGAGTTATCGTTCGGAGCTTTCTTT. The chain is built from TRBV5-1 and TRBJ1-1; 8 bases are a match to TRBD1. The CDR3 sequence is 17 residues long. V lost 2 bases to trimming and J lost 10 bases; unmatched junction nucleotides: 19. Per the germline V gene, CDR1 is SGHRS and CDR2 is YFSETQ.

V usage is TRBV12-3 or TRBV12-4 and J usage is TRBJ1-1; D uncertain. The V and J ends lost 8 bases and 11 bases respectively, with 15 bases between them. The CDR3 is 11 residues long. Written as DNA, the CDR3 is TGTGCCAGCGGAGGGAGCGGGGAGGCTTTCTTT. Residues: CASGGSGEAFF.

The chain carries TRBV27 and TRBJ2-2, with no clear D. The CDR3 contains 13 residues. With 6 bases removed from V and 1 base from J, the gap between germline ends came to 6 bases. Germline lookup yields CDR1 MNHEY and CDR2 SMNVEV (reference sequence). The CDR3 is CASRLLNTGELFF. DNA for the CDR3: TGTGCCAGCAGACTCCTGAACACCGGGGAGCTGTTTTTT.

This clone has just one count. The rearrangement links TRBV18 to TRBJ2-1, with 12 positions matching TRBD2. The CDR3 is 16 residues long. V lost 1 base and J lost 8; bases outside the gene matches: 6. The germline V gene encodes CDR1 KGHSH and CDR2 LQKENI. CDR3 in amino acids: CASSPLYLAGGDEQFF. In DNA, the CDR3 is TGTGCCAGCTCACCACTCTATCTAGCGGGAGGGGATGAGCAGTTCTTC.

V is TRBV7-9 and J is TRBJ1-6, with 7 bases lining up with TRBD1. CDR3 length: 14 residues. The germline V gene has CDR1 SEHNR and CDR2 FQNEAQ (reference sequence). Germline trimming cut 3 bases from V and 5 bases from J; bases unmatched to any gene: 1. This chain's CDR3 is CASSFGTDNSPLHF. The CDR3 DNA sequence: TGTGCCAGCAGCTTCGGGACAGATAATTCACCCCTCCACTTT.

The chain employs TRBV30 and TRBJ2-7; D may be TRBD1 (6 bases). V was clipped by 5 bases and J by 6 bases, with 14 bases between them. CDR1 GTSNPN and CDR2 SVGIG come from the germline V gene (reference sequence). The CDR3 contains 12 residues. CDR3 sequence reads: CAWDITGPEQYF. The CDR3 bases are TGTGCCTGGGATATCACAGGGCCCGAGCAGTACTTC. The full variable domain, in which reference TRBV30 and TRBJ2-7 provide the parts outside the CDR3, is SQTIHQWPATLVQPVGSPLSLECTVEGTSNPNLYWYRQAAGRGLQLLFYSVGIGQISSEVPQNLSASRPQDRQFILSSKKLLLSDSGFYLCAWDITGPEQYFGPGTRLTVT.

V gene TRBV3-1 (or the pseudogene TRBV3-2) combines with J gene TRBJ2-1; possible D gene TRBD2, 6 bases. The V end was cut by 1 base, the J end by 6 bases, with 7 bases between. This CDR3 spans 13 amino acids. Germline CDR1 and CDR2: LGHDT and YNNKEL (reference sequence). The CDR3 DNA reads as TGTGCCAGCAGCCAAGGGACTATCAATGAGCAGTTCTTC. Its translation is CASSQGTINEQFF.

The chain combines TRBV5-1 with TRBJ1-4; 12 bases are shared with TRBD1. J lost 1 base, V lost 4 bases, and 5 bases had no gene match. This CDR3 has 17 amino acids. CDR1 and CDR2 from the germline V gene are SGHRS and YFSETQ. CDR3 coding DNA: TGCGCCAGCAGCCCCGGGACAGGGGGCCAAACTAATGAAAAACTGTTTTTT. Translation gives CASSPGTGGQTNEKLFF.

V gene TRBV18 combines with J gene TRBJ2-5, with 10 positions matching TRBD1. This CDR3 is 14 amino acids long. V was clipped by 5 bases and J by 4 bases; unmatched bases: 4. The germline V gene encodes CDR1 KGHSH and CDR2 LQKENI. CDR3 sequence: CASSYRTGGETQYF. The CDR3 DNA follows: TGTGCCAGCTCATATCGGACAGGGGGAGAGACCCAGTACTTC.